Below are 29 T cell receptor beta chains sequenced from a single sample in a study of identical twins. Via MiXCR, TCRdb re-called the 5' RACE reads, giving one row per CDR3 protein. The sample carries 1.5 million to 2 million distinct CDR3 sequences, about 32% recorded once. Sequenced sample: cord blood. These receptors came from a newborn girl in good health.

The CDR3 DNA reads TGTGCCAGCAGCCAAGATTGGGGGGCGCAGCCCCAGCATTTT. It codes for CASSQDWGAQPQHF. The chain has TRBV4-2 and TRBJ1-5, with D possibly being TRBD1 (6 bases). Per germline, CDR1 LGHNA and CDR2 YNFKEQ. The CDR3 has 14 residues. The V gene lost 0 bases and the J gene lost 7 bases, with 10 bases spanning the gap.

This chain links TRBV7-9 with TRBJ2-2, with 8 positions matching TRBD1. Germline lookup yields CDR1 SEHNR and CDR2 FQNEAQ (reference sequence). V lost 0 bases and J lost 8; bases outside the gene matches: 11. The CDR3 totals 17 residues. The CDR3 protein is CASSLADRGARTGELFF. The CDR3 region has the DNA TGTGCCAGCAGCTTAGCTGACAGGGGCGCTAGGACTGGGGAGCTGTTTTTT.

This chain connects TRBV20-1 to TRBJ2-2, with D uncertain. With 6 bases removed from V and 4 bases from J, the gap between germline ends came to 9 bases. Germline lookup yields CDR1 DFQATT and CDR2 SNEGSKA (reference sequence). This CDR3 has 12 amino acids. Written as DNA, the CDR3 is TGCAGTGCCCGGACCCCCACCGGGGAGCTGTTTTTT. Translating gives CSARTPTGELFF.

This rearrangement joins TRBV4-2 to TRBJ1-4, with 8 bases identical to TRBD1. There are 16 residues in the CDR3. V lost 1 base, J lost 7 bases, and 8 bases stayed unmatched. CDR1 is LGHNA and CDR2 is YNFKEQ in the germline V gene. The CDR3 DNA reads as TGTGCCAGCAGCCAAGTGGCGCAGGGGGCGGGTGAAAAACTGTTTTTT. Translating gives CASSQVAQGAGEKLFF.

This clonotype was counted a few times. The gene calls are TRBV20-1 and TRBJ2-4, with D possibly being TRBD1 (6 bases). The CDR3 spans 14 residues. Germline-derived CDR1 and CDR2 are DFQATT and SNEGSKA (reference sequence). Trimming pared 0 bases from V and 14 bases from J, leaving 20 bases between. The CDR3 nucleotides are TGCAGTGCTAGAGATGGACACCGGGACAAGCGAAAGTACTTC. Translation gives CSARDGHRDKRKYF.

The CDR3 bases are TGCAGCGTTTCCCCCGGACAGGGATTCTACAATGAGCAGTACTTC. Protein sequence: CSVSPGQGFYNEQYF. The genes are TRBV29-1 and TRBJ2-5; 8 bases agree with TRBD1. The CDR3 consists of 15 residues. V shed 5 bases, J shed 11 bases, and the junction held 19 bases outside the gene matches. Germline values: CDR1 SQVTM, CDR2 ANQGSEA.

Only a few counts were recorded for this clonotype. This rearrangement joins TRBV2 to TRBJ2-1, with 12 positions matching TRBD2. The junction had 10 bases not matched to a gene; V was cut back by 7 bases and J by 9 bases. CDR3 size: 15 residues. Germline V gene lookup returns CDR1 SNHLY and CDR2 FYNNEI. In DNA form, the CDR3 reads TGTGCCAGCACCCCTCTAGCGGGAGGGTCCGGTGAGCAGTTCTTC. Protein: CASTPLAGGSGEQFF.

This clonotype was counted a few times. CDR3 in amino acids: CASSQGGTGSSYNEQFF. The CDR3, as DNA: TGTGCCAGCAGCCAGGGGGGGACGGGAAGCTCCTACAATGAGCAGTTCTTC. This rearrangement joins TRBV4-2 to TRBJ2-1; TRBD2 agrees at 7 bases. Germline-derived CDR1 and CDR2 are LGHNA and YNFKEQ. The CDR3 runs to 17 residues. Trimming at V came to 3 bases and at J to 0 bases, leaving 8 bases not matched to a gene.

The chain carries TRBV16 and TRBJ1-2; 8 bases line up with TRBD1. The CDR3 has 15 amino acids. With V trimmed by 4 bases and J by 3 bases, 7 bases remained unmatched. Germline lookup yields CDR1 KGHSY and CDR2 FQNENV. In nucleotides, the CDR3 is TGTGCCAGCAGCCCCCCCCCGACAGGGGACTATGGCTACACCTTC. Translated, it gives CASSPPPTGDYGYTF.

This clonotype has only a few counts. The J gene is TRBJ2-5, the V gene TRBV6-1; TRBD2 aligns across 10 bases. Judging by the DNA end, TRBJ2-7 fits better; the J call may be wrong. This CDR3 spans 14 amino acids. Germline V CDR1 and CDR2: MNHNS, SASEGT. The DNA of the CDR3 is TGTGCCAGTGCTCCTCGGACTAGCGGCAACGAGCAGTACTTC. Protein product: CASAPRTSGNEQYF.

There are a few counts of this clonotype. CDR3 sequence: CASSSIRVAYEQYF. Written as DNA, the CDR3 is TGTGCCAGCAGTTCTATCCGTGTCGCCTACGAGCAGTACTTC. This chain joins TRBV28 and TRBJ2-4; no clear D gene. The J call may be mistaken, given a closer DNA end match to TRBJ2-7. Germline CDR1 MDHEN, CDR2 SYDVKM. The CDR3 sequence is 14 residues long.

The CDR3 loop reads CSCVGHTNTGELFF. Written as DNA, the CDR3 is TGCAGTTGCGTGGGACATACGAACACCGGGGAGCTGTTTTTT. The gene calls are TRBV29-1 and TRBJ2-2, with a tentative D call TRBD1 (6 bases). The CDR3 totals 14 residues. Germline V gives CDR1 SQVTM, CDR2 ANQGSEA.

The J gene is TRBJ2-7, the V gene TRBV29-1; possibly TRBD1 for D (5 bases). The CDR3 is made up of 11 amino acids. Trimming left V 4 bases short and J 2 bases short, with 6 bases between. Germline V gene data show CDR1 as SQVTM and CDR2 as ANQGSEA. DNA of the CDR3: TGCAGCGTTGTCAGGGCCTACGAGCAGTACTTC. Protein product: CSVVRAYEQYF.

This clonotype was detected many times. This chain links TRBV20-1 with TRBJ2-3; a weak D match, TRBD1 (5 bases). Germline loops: CDR1 DFQATT, CDR2 SNEGSKA (reference sequence). V was cut by 3 bases and J by 2 bases, with 18 bases left in between. CDR3 length: 16 residues. The CDR3: CSASVGLPTHTDTQYF. The CDR3 coding sequence is TGCAGTGCTAGTGTGGGGCTACCGACACACACAGATACGCAGTATTTT.

This clonotype was seen a handful of times. The germline gene is not matched at one end of the junction; a read error may be the cause. The gene calls are TRBV28 and TRBJ1-1, with 11 nucleotides matching TRBD1. Germline CDR1 and CDR2: MDHEN and SYDVKM. The CDR3 is 15 amino acids. The CDR3 DNA sequence: TGCGCCAGCAGCTTGGGGACAGGGGGAGACACTGAAGCTTTCTTT. This sequence encodes CASSLGTGGDTEAFF.

V is TRBV19 and J is TRBJ1-1, with 7 bases lining up with TRBD1. After removal of 3 bases from V and 5 bases from J, the junction contained 3 bases not matched to a gene. This CDR3 comprises 13 residues. Germline V gene sequence: CDR1 LNHDA, CDR2 SQIVND (reference sequence). CDR3 region: CASSIGTETEAFF. CDR3 nucleotides: TGTGCCAGTAGTATCGGGACAGAGACTGAAGCTTTCTTT.

This clonotype turned up a few times. The chain employs TRBV20-1 and TRBJ2-3, with 10 bases fitting TRBD2. V gave up 2 bases and J gave up 0 bases; unmatched junction bases: 5. Per the germline V gene, CDR1 is DFQATT and CDR2 is SNEGSKA (reference sequence). The CDR3 spans 16 residues. Here the CDR3 DNA reads TGCAGTGCTAGATCCCCTAGCGGGAGAAGCACAGATACGCAGTATTTT. It is translated as CSARSPSGRSTDTQYF.

The chain links TRBV4-2 to TRBJ2-3, with D possibly TRBD2 on 6 matching bases. Germline CDR1 and CDR2: LGHNA and YNFKEQ. V was cut by 4 bases and J by 3 bases, with 11 bases left in between. The CDR3 length is 14 residues. In DNA form, the CDR3 reads TGTGCCAGCAGCCGTCCTAGCGCGACAGATACGCAGTATTTT. Protein sequence: CASSRPSATDTQYF.

A note on this clonotype: A clone one base away is much larger, so this may be a read error. The final CDR3 position lacks the conserved phenylalanine or tryptophan, pointing to a likely read error. Here the CDR3 reads CASSFPQGSTDTQYS. CDR3 DNA sequence: TGTGCCAGCAGTTTCCCCCAGGGTAGCACAGATACGCAGTATTCT. The chain couples TRBV12-3 or TRBV12-4 to TRBJ2-3, with D perhaps matching TRBD1 (5 bases). The CDR3 length is 15 residues. V lost 3 bases and J lost 0, with 10 bases in between.

This clonotype was seen a few times. The chain joins TRBV20-1 to TRBJ2-7, with D perhaps matching TRBD2 (6 bases). Trimming stripped 6 bases from V and 1 base from J, with 13 bases between. The CDR3 is made up of 13 amino acids. In germline, CDR1 is DFQATT, CDR2 SNEGSKA (reference sequence). This chain's CDR3 is CSAPGSPSYEQYF. The CDR3 DNA follows: TGCAGTGCGCCCGGGAGCCCGTCCTACGAGCAGTACTTC.

The chain has TRBV5-1 and TRBJ2-3; possibly TRBD2 for D (5 bases). Trimming cost V 0 bases and J 1 base, with 15 bases left between them. CDR1 is SGHRS, CDR2 YFSETQ, per germline. The CDR3 is 17 amino acids. Here the CDR3 reads CASSLESGVVGTDTQYF. CDR3 DNA sequence: TGCGCCAGCAGCTTGGAATCCGGGGTAGTAGGCACAGATACGCAGTATTTT.

The V call is TRBV9, the J call TRBJ2-2, with D perhaps matching TRBD1 (6 bases). The CDR3 is 17 residues long. CDR1 and CDR2 (germline): SGDLS, YYNGEE. V dropped 0 bases and J dropped 7 bases, with 19 bases sitting between them. The chain's CDR3 is CASSVDRDRLNDGELFF. CDR3 nucleotides: TGTGCCAGCAGCGTAGACAGGGATCGGCTGAACGACGGGGAGCTGTTTTTT.

This clonotype turned up a few times. The chain links TRBV12-3 or TRBV12-4 to TRBJ1-2; D uncertain. This CDR3 spans 15 amino acids. V was pared by 2 bases and J by 5 bases, with 15 bases between. CDR3 DNA sequence: TGTGCCAGCAGTTTAAGGCGGGTTGGAGTTTATGGCTACACCTTC. It specifies CASSLRRVGVYGYTF.

This clonotype appeared many times. The chain recombines TRBV12-3 or TRBV12-4 with TRBJ2-3; 10 bases agree with TRBD2. The CDR3 contains 14 residues. V shed 8 bases and J 6 bases; nucleotides not matched to a gene: 8. In DNA, the CDR3 is TGTGCCAGCCAGAGCGGGGGGGTTTTGGATACGCAGTATTTT. Amino acid sequence: CASQSGGVLDTQYF.

The chain carries TRBV29-1 and TRBJ2-3; no firm D call. Germline-derived CDR1 and CDR2 are SQVTM and ANQGSEA. V shed 1 base and J shed 2 bases, with 7 bases lying between them. The CDR3 totals 13 residues. CDR3 in DNA: TGCAGCGTTGAAGTCCGGCCCACAGATACGCAGTATTTT. It specifies CSVEVRPTDTQYF.

The chain joins TRBV5-1 to TRBJ1-1; D not resolved. Deletions cut 0 bases from V and 7 bases from J, with 10 bases between. The V gene's germline CDR1 is SGHRS and CDR2 YFSETQ. The CDR3 length is 13 residues. The chain's CDR3 is CASSLGLDSEAFF. For the CDR3, the DNA is TGCGCCAGCAGCTTGGGACTGGATAGTGAAGCTTTCTTT.

The chain combines TRBV20-1 with TRBJ2-1; unclear D gene. CDR3 length equals 13 residues. Germline assignment: CDR1 DFQATT and CDR2 SNEGSKA (reference sequence). V was clipped by 4 bases and J by 1 base, with 8 bases between them. The DNA for the CDR3 is TGCAGTGCTATAGGCCAGTCCTACAATGAGCAGTTCTTC. Amino acid sequence: CSAIGQSYNEQFF.

In this sample, this clonotype turned up a few times. The CDR3 reads CSDGPTGEHQPQHF. In DNA, the CDR3 is TGCAGCGACGGTCCGACAGGGGAGCATCAGCCCCAGCATTTT. This chain uses TRBV29-1 with TRBJ1-5; 8 bases are shared with TRBD1. Losses at the gene ends were 7 bases for V and 5 bases for J; bases not matched to a gene: 10. CDR1 SQVTM and CDR2 ANQGSEA come from the germline V gene. The CDR3 totals 14 residues.

This chain connects TRBV6-5 to TRBJ2-1, with TRBD2 matching over 12 bases. Trimming at V came to 0 bases and at J to 9 bases, leaving 3 bases not matched to a gene. Germline V lookup: CDR1 MNHEY, CDR2 SVGAGI. This CDR3 region has 15 residues. CDR3 DNA: TGTGCCAGCAGTTACTCGCTAGCGGGAGGGGGTGAGCAGTTCTTC. Its translation is CASSYSLAGGGEQFF.